These 11 T cell receptor beta chains share one sample of origin, sequenced in a study of vaccination effects on CD4 cells after COVID-19. The antigens of these receptors remain unknown. This table comes from immunoSEQ multiplex PCR, and its TCRdb copy is limited to in-frame clones, with some not included. The sample shows over 45,000 clones, more than 60% of them seen only once. The culture ran for nine to eleven days, and then CD4+ T cells were isolated. Sample: CD4+ T cells from PBMCs cultured without peptide, taken before COVID-19 vaccination. All receptors derive from a human donor who received a COVID-19 vaccine.

CDR3 residues: CASSESARQFF. DNA for the CDR3: TGTGCCAGCAGTGAGTCGGCCCGACAGTTCTTC. The V and J genes are TRBV6-1 and TRBJ2-1; D unresolved. The CDR3 spans 11 residues. CDR1 is MNHNS, CDR2 SASEGT, per germline. Trimming pared 3 bases from V and 13 bases from J, leaving 10 bases between.

This clone was found a few times. The chain carries TRBV5-5 and TRBJ1-5, with no clear D. Trimming stripped 0 bases from V and 5 bases from J, with 6 bases between. The CDR3 runs 13 residues. Germline assignment: CDR1 SGHKS and CDR2 YYEKEE (reference sequence). The CDR3 reads CASSLVGDQPQHF. The CDR3, as DNA: TGTGCCAGCAGCTTGGTCGGGGATCAGCCCCAGCATTTT.

The chain uses TRBV18 and TRBJ1-1, with D possibly TRBD1 on 6 matching bases. Trimming removed 3 bases from V and 1 base from J, with 12 bases in between. The CDR3 is 15 residues long. Germline V gives CDR1 KGHSH, CDR2 LQKENI. Here the CDR3 reads CASSPILQGNTEAFF. The CDR3 DNA reads TGTGCCAGCTCACCGATATTACAGGGGAACACTGAAGCTTTCTTT.

CDR3 sequence (DNA): TGTGCCAGCAGCGGAGCCCGGGACAGGGGGCATTATGGGACCCAGTACTTC. This sequence encodes CASSGARDRGHYGTQYF. The chain is built from TRBV5-6 and TRBJ2-5; TRBD1 matches 12 bases. J lost 7 bases, V lost 4 bases, and 14 bases had no gene match. Looked up from germline, CDR1 is SGHDT and CDR2 is YYEEEE. The CDR3 loop spans 17 amino acids.

The rearrangement uses TRBV5-1 and TRBJ2-5, with 7 bases lining up with TRBD2. Trimming at V came to 4 bases and at J to 8 bases, leaving 8 bases not matched to a gene. CDR3 length: 13 amino acids. Germline CDR1 SGHRS, CDR2 YFSETQ. The chain's CDR3 is CASSLRRGRTQYF. CDR3 nucleotides: TGCGCCAGCAGCCTACGGCGGGGGAGAACCCAGTACTTC.

The rearrangement links TRBV5-1 to TRBJ2-5; D is possibly TRBD2 (5 bases). From germline, CDR1 is SGHRS and CDR2 YFSETQ. Trimming removed 2 bases from V and 1 base from J, with 15 bases in between. The CDR3 loop spans 16 amino acids. The CDR3 DNA follows: TGCGCCAGCAGCTTATCTCCGGGAACTCTCCAAGAGACCCAGTACTTC. Protein: CASSLSPGTLQETQYF.

The chain joins TRBV5-1 to TRBJ2-7, with unresolved D. There are 14 residues in the CDR3. The germline V and J ends were trimmed by 1 base and 2 bases, with 10 bases remaining between them. CDR1 is SGHRS and CDR2 is YFSETQ in the germline V gene. Here the CDR3 reads CASSLSPVTYEQYV. CDR3 nucleotides: TGCGCCAGCAGCTTGTCCCCCGTTACCTACGAGCAGTACGTC.

This clone was picked up a small number of times. This rearrangement joins TRBV7-9 to TRBJ2-2; tentative D call: TRBD1 (7 bases). Germline values: CDR1 SEHNR, CDR2 FQNEAQ (reference sequence). This CDR3 is 16 amino acids long. Trimming pared 1 base from V and 5 bases from J, leaving 14 bases between. The CDR3 DNA reads as TGTGCCAGCAGCTTAGGACAGGGACTTGGGACCGGGGAGCTGTTTTTT. It codes for CASSLGQGLGTGELFF.

This chain links TRBV19 with TRBJ2-5, with 7 positions matching TRBD1. This CDR3 is built from 16 residues. Germline V gene data show CDR1 as LNHDA and CDR2 as SQIVND (reference sequence). V was pared by 3 bases and J by 1 base, with 8 bases of the junction left unmatched. The CDR3 DNA sequence: TGTGCCAGTAGTATGACAGGGCACCCTCTCCAAGAGACCCAGTACTTC. Residues: CASSMTGHPLQETQYF.

J is TRBJ1-4 and V is TRBV7-2; 7 bases align to TRBD1. The V and J ends lost 5 bases and 6 bases, in that order; junction bases with no gene match: 12. Germline V CDR1 and CDR2: SGHTA, FQGNSA. The CDR3 is 16 amino acids. The CDR3 coding sequence is TGTGCCAGCAGCCGGACCCTTGGACAGGTGGATGAAAAACTGTTTTTT. Translation: CASSRTLGQVDEKLFF.

This clone has a single count. The chain links TRBV4-2 to TRBJ1-3, with TRBD1 matching 10 bases. CDR3 length equals 17 residues. V was pared by 0 bases and J by 3 bases, with 5 bases of the junction left unmatched. Germline V gene data show CDR1 as LGHNA and CDR2 as YNFKEQ. This chain's CDR3 is CASSQDRDRGLGNTIYF. The DNA of the CDR3 is TGTGCCAGCAGCCAAGATCGAGACAGGGGGCTTGGAAACACCATATATTTT.